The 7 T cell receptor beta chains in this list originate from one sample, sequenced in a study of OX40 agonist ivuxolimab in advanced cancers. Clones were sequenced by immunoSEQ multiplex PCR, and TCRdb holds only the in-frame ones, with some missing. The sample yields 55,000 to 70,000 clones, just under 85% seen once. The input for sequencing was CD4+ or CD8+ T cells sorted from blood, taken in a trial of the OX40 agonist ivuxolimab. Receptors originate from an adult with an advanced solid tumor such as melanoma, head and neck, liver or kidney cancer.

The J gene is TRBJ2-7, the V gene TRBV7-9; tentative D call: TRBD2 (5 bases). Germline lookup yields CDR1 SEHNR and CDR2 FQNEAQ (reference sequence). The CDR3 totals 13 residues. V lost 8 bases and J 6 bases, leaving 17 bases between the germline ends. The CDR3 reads CASGRESTSEQYF. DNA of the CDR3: TGTGCCAGCGGTCGGGAAAGCACGAGCGAGCAGTACTTC. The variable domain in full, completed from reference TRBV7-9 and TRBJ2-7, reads DTGVSQNPRHKITKRGQNVTFRCDPISEHNRLYWYRQTLGQGPEFLTYFQNEAQLEKSRLLSDRFSAERPKGSFSTLEIQRTEQGDSAMYLCASGRESTSEQYFGPGTRLTVT.

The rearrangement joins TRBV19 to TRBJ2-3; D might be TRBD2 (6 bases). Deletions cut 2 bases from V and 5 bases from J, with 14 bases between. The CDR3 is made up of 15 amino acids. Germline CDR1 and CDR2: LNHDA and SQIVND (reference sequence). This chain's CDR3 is CASSIWRDREDTQYF. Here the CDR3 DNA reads TGTGCCAGTAGTATATGGCGGGATAGGGAAGATACGCAGTATTTT.

The CDR3 reads CASSQGYRRSYEQYF. For the CDR3, the DNA is TGCGCCAGCAGTCAAGGTTACAGGCGCTCCTACGAGCAGTACTTC. V is TRBV23-1 and J is TRBJ2-7; D possibly corresponds to TRBD1 (5 bases). TRBV23-1 is an ORF, with its function uncertain. The CDR3 length is 15 residues. The V end was cut by 2 bases, the J end by 0 bases, with 11 bases between.

The CDR3 sequence: CASSEFLGLAFQDTQYF. The CDR3 bases are TGTGCCAGCAGTGAGTTTCTGGGACTAGCTTTTCAAGATACGCAGTATTTT. V usage is TRBV2 and J usage is TRBJ2-3; 9 positions agree with TRBD2. Germline CDR1 is SNHLY and CDR2 is FYNNEI. The CDR3 is 17 amino acids. The V segment lost 3 bases and the J segment 5 bases; nucleotides outside the gene matches: 12.

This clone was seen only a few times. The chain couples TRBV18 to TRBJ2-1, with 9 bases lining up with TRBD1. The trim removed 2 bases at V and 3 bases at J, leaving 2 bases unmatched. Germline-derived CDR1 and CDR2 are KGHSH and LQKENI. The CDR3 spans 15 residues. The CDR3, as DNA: TGTGCCAGCTCACCAGACAGGGGGATCTACAATGAGCAGTTCTTC. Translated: CASSPDRGIYNEQFF.

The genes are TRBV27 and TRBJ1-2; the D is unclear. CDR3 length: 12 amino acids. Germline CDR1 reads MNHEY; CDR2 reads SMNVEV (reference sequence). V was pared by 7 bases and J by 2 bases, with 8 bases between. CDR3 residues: CASTSGNYGYTF. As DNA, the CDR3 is TGTGCCAGCACTTCGGGGAACTATGGCTACACCTTC.

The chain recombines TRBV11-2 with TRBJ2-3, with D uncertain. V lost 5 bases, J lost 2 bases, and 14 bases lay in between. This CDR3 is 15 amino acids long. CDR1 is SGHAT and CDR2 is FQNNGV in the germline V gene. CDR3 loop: CASSPKAQSTDTQYF. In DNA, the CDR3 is TGTGCCAGCAGCCCCAAGGCCCAGTCCACAGATACGCAGTATTTT.